This TCR beta chain was sequenced in a study of shared clonotypes between healthy human individuals. This clone was observed once. CD8 cells regarded as naive lacked CD45RO, were positively chosen for CCR7, and omitted terminally differentiated effector memory CD45RA+ cells. The CDR3 covers 15 residues. Trimming took off 0 bases at V and 0 bases at J, with 8 bases between the two ends. Germline V gene sequence: CDR1 MNHEY, CDR2 SVGAGI. How the authors handled the data: As immunoSEQ supplied junction-only sequences (without quality scores), filtering differed. Produced via immunoSEQ multiplex PCR; TCRdb's table is partial and in-frame only. V and J calls and clone size are those listed in that table; D and trimming were worked out from the DNA. The table includes 2 million to 2.5 million clones, about 95% detected once.

Sample: naive CD8+ T cells sorted from blood. The sequence derives from a man aged 18 to 29 in good health. The chain recombines TRBV6-5 with TRBJ2-5; possibly TRBD1 for D (6 bases). The CDR3 region is CASSYSEGDQETQYF. In DNA, the CDR3 is TGTGCCAGCAGTTACTCCGAGGGGGACCAAGAGACCCAGTACTTC.